The 18 T cell receptor beta chains below were found in one sample sequenced in a study of graft-versus-host responses after intestinal transplantation. The protocol was immunoSEQ multiplex PCR, while the TCRdb copy is restricted to in-frame clones and leaves out a portion. The top ten clones hold over 9.5% of a sample with some 5,000 clones, about 85% of them seen once. Graft-derived tissue was subjected to processing to liberate intraepithelial and lamina propria lymphocytes. Sequenced material: ileum tissue, taken 156 days after intestinal transplant. These receptors were obtained from a human patient who received an intestinal transplant, so some T cells may come from the graft donor.

The chain carries TRBV5-1 and TRBJ2-5; TRBD2 matches 7 bases. This CDR3 is 16 amino acids long. Germline CDR1 reads SGHRS; CDR2 reads YFSETQ. Germline trimming cut 0 bases from V and 3 bases from J; bases unmatched to any gene: 8. CDR3 protein: CASSLVGLGREETQYF. Here the CDR3 DNA reads TGCGCCAGCAGCTTGGTAGGGTTAGGGAGGGAAGAGACCCAGTACTTC.

The chain is built from TRBV30 and TRBJ2-7; D is uncertain. The CDR3 has 14 amino acids. Germline-derived CDR1 and CDR2 are GTSNPN and SVGIG (reference sequence). V was trimmed by 0 bases and J by 2 bases, leaving 11 bases between them. The DNA for the CDR3 is TGTGCCTGGAGTGTATCGCCAGTGGCCTACGAGCAGTACTTC. This gives the protein CAWSVSPVAYEQYF.

The gene calls are TRBV5-1 and TRBJ2-7; 11 bases are a match to TRBD2. Germline V gene sequence: CDR1 SGHRS, CDR2 YFSETQ. This CDR3 has 17 residues. The trim removed 1 base at V and 0 bases at J, leaving 6 bases unmatched. The CDR3 DNA reads TGCGCCAGCAGCTTGCCGGGACTAGCGGAATACTCCTACGAGCAGTACTTC. Translation gives CASSLPGLAEYSYEQYF.

This clone was counted once. V gene TRBV19 combines with J gene TRBJ2-3; TRBD1 is a possible D gene (5 bases). Trimming shortened V by 5 bases and J by 8 bases, and 14 bases separated the two germline ends. CDR3 size: 13 residues. CDR1 LNHDA and CDR2 SQIVND come from the germline V gene (reference sequence). CDR3 nucleotide sequence: TGTGCCAGTAGTCCCCTACAGGTCGGTACGCAGTATTTT. Its translation: CASSPLQVGTQYF.

V gene TRBV11-3 combines with J gene TRBJ2-1, with 11 bases that match TRBD2. The germline V gene has CDR1 SGHNT and CDR2 YENEEA. CDR3 size: 15 residues. Trimming at V came to 1 base and at J to 4 bases, leaving 0 bases not matched to a gene. The CDR3 spells CASSLGTSGYNEQFF. The CDR3 DNA is TGTGCCAGCAGCTTAGGGACTAGCGGGTACAATGAGCAGTTCTTC.

This chain links TRBV5-8 with TRBJ1-2; 7 nucleotides agree with TRBD1. CDR3 length equals 14 residues. CDR1 is SGHTS and CDR2 is YDEGEE in the germline V gene. The junction had 6 bases not matched to a gene; V was cut back by 4 bases and J by 3 bases. CDR3 bases: TGTGCCAGCAGCCTTCAGACAGGGCACTATGGCTACACCTTC. It encodes CASSLQTGHYGYTF. The whole variable domain, filled in from reference TRBV5-8 and TRBJ1-2, reads EAGVTQSPTHLIKTRGQQATLRCSPISGHTSVYWYQQALGLGLQFLLWYDEGEERNRGNFPPRFSGRQFPNYSSELNVNALELEDSALYLCASSLQTGHYGYTFGSGTRLTVV.

The gene calls are TRBV5-4 and TRBJ1-2; 7 nucleotides agree with TRBD1. CDR1 and CDR2 (germline): SGHNT, YYREEE (reference sequence). With 4 bases clipped from V and 4 bases from J, the junction kept 13 bases outside the gene matches. The CDR3 totals 16 residues. In DNA form, the CDR3 reads TGTGCCAGCAGCCCAGGACAGGCCCCAGGCCTCTATGGCTACACCTTC. Translated, it gives CASSPGQAPGLYGYTF.

The V call is TRBV7-2, the J call TRBJ1-1, with 9 bases matching TRBD1. CDR1 is SGHTA, CDR2 FQGNSA, per germline. The V gene end was trimmed by 0 bases and the J gene end by 4 bases; junction bases not matched to a gene: 6. This CDR3 comprises 16 residues. CDR3 sequence reads: CASSLAKGQGGTEAFF. CDR3 nucleotides: TGTGCCAGCAGCTTAGCGAAGGGACAGGGAGGCACTGAAGCTTTCTTT.

The chain couples TRBV5-6 to TRBJ2-7; 8 bases align to TRBD1. Germline loops: CDR1 SGHDT, CDR2 YYEEEE. V lost 0 bases to trimming and J lost 2 bases; unmatched junction nucleotides: 7. CDR3 length equals 16 residues. The CDR3 loop is CASSLERTDRAYEQYF. In nucleotides, the CDR3 is TGTGCCAGCAGCTTGGAGAGGACGGACAGGGCCTACGAGCAGTACTTC.

This chain joins TRBV27 and TRBJ2-5; the D is unclear. Germline V gene lookup returns CDR1 MNHEY and CDR2 SMNVEV (reference sequence). Trimming cost V 3 bases and J 4 bases, with 12 bases left between them. CDR3 length: 14 amino acids. The CDR3 region has the DNA TGTGCCAGCAGTTTTTCTGCCCAGCGAGAGACCCAGTACTTC. Its translation: CASSFSAQRETQYF.

The V gene is TRBV5-1, the J gene TRBJ2-5; D is possibly TRBD2 (6 bases). V was cut by 6 bases and J by 4 bases, with 16 bases left in between. This CDR3 has 14 residues. Germline-derived CDR1 and CDR2 are SGHRS and YFSETQ. The CDR3 protein is CASTAGSEGETQYF. CDR3 nucleotides: TGCGCCAGCACCGCGGGGTCTGAGGGAGAGACCCAGTACTTC. The whole variable domain, remainder taken from reference TRBV5-1 and TRBJ2-5, is KAGVTQTPRYLIKTRGQQVTLSCSPISGHRSVSWYQQTPGQGLQFLFEYFSETQRNKGNFPGRFSGRQFSNSRSEMNVSTLELGDSALYLCASTAGSEGETQYFGPGTRLLVL.

V gene TRBV15 combines with J gene TRBJ1-4; D might be TRBD1 (6 bases). This CDR3 comprises 16 residues. V gave up 6 bases and J gave up 0 bases, with 14 bases separating them. CDR1 is LNHNV, CDR2 YYDKDF, per germline (reference sequence). CDR3 DNA: TGTGCCACCAGAACAGGGAAGGGAACAACTAATGAAAAACTGTTTTTT. As protein: CATRTGKGTTNEKLFF.

The chain uses TRBV11-2 and TRBJ2-3, with 7 positions matching TRBD1. V lost 5 bases, J lost 5 bases, and 13 bases stayed unmatched. Per germline, CDR1 SGHAT and CDR2 FQNNGV. The CDR3 loop spans 16 amino acids. CDR3 nucleotide sequence: TGTGCCAGCAGCCTGGGACAGAGGTTCAGGGGAGATACGCAGTATTTT. This sequence encodes CASSLGQRFRGDTQYF.

The V gene is TRBV27, the J gene TRBJ2-3; D is unresolved. Germline lookup yields CDR1 MNHEY and CDR2 SMNVEV (reference sequence). V gave up 6 bases and J gave up 0 bases, with 19 bases separating them. This CDR3 contains 17 residues. CDR3 coding DNA: TGTGCCAGCAGCTCCCGCCCACCACGGACGAGCACAGATACGCAGTATTTT. Encoded protein: CASSSRPPRTSTDTQYF.

This chain uses TRBV5-1 with TRBJ2-2; no clear D gene. V was trimmed by 0 bases and J by 5 bases, leaving 17 bases between them. The CDR3 sequence is 17 residues long. CDR1 is SGHRS and CDR2 is YFSETQ in the germline V gene. Here the CDR3 reads CASSLATVGRNTGELFF. In DNA form, the CDR3 reads TGCGCCAGCAGCTTGGCCACAGTTGGCCGAAATACCGGGGAGCTGTTTTTT. Supplemented by reference TRBV5-1 and TRBJ2-2, the full variable domain reads KAGVTQTPRYLIKTRGQQVTLSCSPISGHRSVSWYQQTPGQGLQFLFEYFSETQRNKGNFPGRFSGRQFSNSRSEMNVSTLELGDSALYLCASSLATVGRNTGELFFGEGSRLTVL.

This chain links TRBV21-1 with TRBJ2-5; TRBD1, the table's D call, lacks a check against the DNA. TRBV21-1 is assigned pseudogene status. The CDR3 consists of 15 residues. The CDR3 coding sequence is TGTGCCAGCAGCAAAGCGGACAGGGGGCGCGAGACCCAGTACTTC. This sequence encodes CASSKADRGRETQYF.

The chain recombines TRBV25-1 with TRBJ2-1; 11 bases line up with TRBD2. Germline V gene sequence: CDR1 MGHDK, CDR2 SYGVNS. The J segment lost 9 bases and the V segment lost 5 bases, leaving 6 bases of the junction unmatched. This CDR3 region has 14 residues. The CDR3 region is CASSTGTSGFEQFF. The CDR3 region has the DNA TGTGCCAGCAGTACCGGGACTAGCGGTTTTGAGCAGTTCTTC.

As concerns this clone: The sample holds other DNA sequences that translate to the same CDR3. This rearrangement joins TRBV19 to TRBJ2-7; a weak D match, TRBD2 (6 bases). CDR1 is LNHDA and CDR2 is SQIVND in the germline V gene (reference sequence). The V and J ends lost 2 bases and 2 bases respectively, with 13 bases between them. The CDR3 contains 15 residues. CDR3 in DNA: TGTGCCAGTAGTATAACCGGGACTGGTCCCTACGAGCAGTACTTC. It translates to CASSITGTGPYEQYF.